This TCR beta chain stems from a study of T cell repertoires in cytomegalovirus infection (dated by TCRdb to between 2018 and 2021). With respect to the entire study: Donor HLA type was relevant to the analysis, because carriage of CMV infection together with the matching HLA type was indicated by public TCR beta signatures.

The CDR3 holds 18 amino acids from the cysteine to the phenylalanine. Left in the record is the CDR3 DNA by itself, 54 bases read in frame from the first base. In the germline V gene, CDR1 corresponds to SGDLS and CDR2 to YYNGEE. V and J are truncated by 3 bases and 9 bases respectively, leaving an intervening sequence of 28 bases. The sequencer was an Illumina HiSeq 1500. TCRdb reanalyzed the raw reads on its own, using fastp at Q25 for trimming and MiXCR for clone calling, and kept in-frame beta chains. Each CDR3 protein gets just one entry, which takes the most common genes and DNA from the rows behind it. The sample yields approximately 500,000 distinct CDR3 sequences; about 11% were counted once. Around 9.6% of the sample is in the top ten clones. What the study reported, not specific to this receptor: In both this cohort and an independent cohort of some 350 donors, the cumulative frequency of public TCR beta family members distinguished carriers of CMV infection plus the relevant HLA type. The ex vivo response was dominated by HLA-C-restricted CMV-specific TCR beta clonotypes, which also provided the single most frequent clonotype in two of eight donors.

This clonotype was detected a few times. Its antigen target is currently unknown. No quality values exist for individual bases; no much larger clone is one base distant. The sequencing input was PBMCs. The sequence was collected from a human donor in good health (CMV status not recorded). Some clones in this sample may be carry-over from other donors' samples. The sequence links TRBV9 to TRBJ2-1, with TRBD1 perhaps the D gene, on 7 matching bases. The DNA sequence reads TGTGCCAGCAGCGCCTCAGGGGGGACCCGAGGTAAGGGGCTTGAGCAGTTCTTC. It encodes CASSASGGTRGKGLEQFF.